Following are 18 T cell receptor beta chains from one sample sequenced in a study of a mutant IDH1 vaccine in newly diagnosed glioma. The method was immunoSEQ multiplex PCR; TCRdb's version includes in-frame clones alone and lacks a portion of them. The table has 20,000 or so clones, 80% to 85% seen once. Their specific antigens are unknown. The time point: week 47, end of study. With topical imiquimod, each dose of the vaccine consisted of 300 ug of mutant IDH1 20-mer peptide. The sequenced sample was PBMCs, obtained from a glioma patient whose treatment included an IDH1 peptide vaccine. The receptors here all came from a man aged 40-55 years with glioma.

The chain uses TRBV6-6 and TRBJ2-7; 8 bases are a match to TRBD1. CDR1 MNHNY and CDR2 SVGAGI come from the germline V gene (reference sequence). This CDR3 spans 13 amino acids. With 7 bases clipped from V and 5 bases from J, the junction kept 7 bases outside the gene matches. DNA of the CDR3: TGTGCCAGCAACGGACAGGGAGTGGACGAGCAGTACTTC. It encodes CASNGQGVDEQYF.

This chain joins TRBV28 and TRBJ1-2; a possible D gene is TRBD1 (6 bases). Germline lookup yields CDR1 MDHEN and CDR2 SYDVKM. CDR3 length: 13 residues. Trimming shortened V by 5 bases and J by 0 bases, and 7 bases separated the two germline ends. CDR3 nucleotides: TGTGCCAGCAGTCCAGGGGCTAACTATGGCTACACCTTC. Protein product: CASSPGANYGYTF.

This clone was recorded only once. This chain joins TRBV27 and TRBJ2-2; D is unclear. V was clipped by 1 base and J by 3 bases, with 6 bases between them. The CDR3 contains 14 residues. Germline V gene data show CDR1 as MNHEY and CDR2 as SMNVEV (reference sequence). The CDR3: CASSLLGYTGELFF. As DNA, the CDR3 is TGTGCCAGCAGTTTATTGGGTTACACCGGGGAGCTGTTTTTT.

The rearrangement links TRBV6-6 to TRBJ2-3; D unresolved. CDR3 length: 13 amino acids. In germline, CDR1 is MNHNY, CDR2 SVGAGI (reference sequence). The germline V and J ends were trimmed by 6 bases and 6 bases, with 13 bases remaining between them. The CDR3 protein is CASSSNRADTQYF. CDR3 coding DNA: TGTGCCAGCAGCAGTAATCGAGCGGATACGCAGTATTTT.

The V call is TRBV27, the J call TRBJ2-7; D not certain. Germline loops: CDR1 MNHEY, CDR2 SMNVEV (reference sequence). CDR3 size: 14 residues. V dropped 5 bases and J dropped 3 bases, with 14 bases sitting between them. The DNA of the CDR3 is TGTGCCAGCAGTGCTCAATGGATAAACTACGAGCAGTACTTC. The encoded protein is CASSAQWINYEQYF.

The V and J genes are TRBV18 and TRBJ1-1; a possible D gene is TRBD1 (5 bases). Germline CDR1 reads KGHSH; CDR2 reads LQKENI. V lost 0 bases and J 4 bases, leaving 9 bases between the germline ends. The CDR3 contains 14 residues. The CDR3 DNA reads as TGTGCCAGCTCACCACCCGGCGGGGGCACTGAAGCTTTCTTT. It specifies CASSPPGGGTEAFF.

The chain combines TRBV5-4 with TRBJ1-2, with D perhaps TRBD1 (5 bases). This CDR3 has 14 residues. Germline V gene lookup returns CDR1 SGHNT and CDR2 YYREEE (reference sequence). Trimming took 8 bases from V and 7 from J, leaving 21 bases between them. The CDR3 region is CASKNPQAAGGYTF. For the CDR3, the DNA is TGTGCCAGTAAAAACCCACAGGCAGCGGGTGGCTACACCTTC. Full variable domain (rest looked up from reference TRBV5-4 and TRBJ1-2): ETGVTQSPTHLIKTRGQQVTLRCSSQSGHNTVSWYQQALGQGPQFIFQYYREEENGRGNFPPRFSGLQFPNYSSELNVNALELDDSALYLCASKNPQAAGGYTFGSGTRLTVV.

The chain recombines TRBV6-6 with TRBJ2-4, with D maybe TRBD1 (5 bases). Germline values: CDR1 MNHNY, CDR2 SVGAGI (reference sequence). V lost 6 bases to trimming and J lost 0 bases, with 15 bases between them. The CDR3 contains 16 residues. The chain's CDR3 is CASRSQEIGAKNIQYF. Here the CDR3 DNA reads TGTGCCAGCAGGTCACAGGAGATTGGAGCCAAAAACATTCAGTACTTC.

This chain links TRBV27 with TRBJ2-4; TRBD2 is a possible D gene (6 bases). The CDR3 has 15 amino acids. V was cut by 5 bases and J by 0 bases, with 11 bases left in between. The germline CDR1 and CDR2 sequences are MNHEY and SMNVEV (reference sequence). CDR3 sequence reads: CASSMIAVAKNIQYF. DNA for the CDR3: TGTGCCAGCAGTATGATAGCGGTAGCCAAAAACATTCAGTACTTC.

This clone was seen a handful of times. The gene calls are TRBV6-6 and TRBJ2-7, with 8 bases fitting TRBD2. CDR1 is MNHNY and CDR2 is SVGAGI in the germline V gene (reference sequence). The CDR3 runs to 14 residues. The junction had 7 bases not matched to a gene; V was cut back by 6 bases and J by 3 bases. The CDR3: CASSLGTSNYEQYF. The CDR3 DNA follows: TGTGCCAGCAGCCTCGGGACTAGTAACTACGAGCAGTACTTC.

This clone qualifies as medium-sized. The chain combines TRBV6-1 with TRBJ1-1; D remains unclear. The V gene lost 0 bases and the J gene lost 6 bases, with 11 bases spanning the gap. Germline lookup yields CDR1 MNHNS and CDR2 SASEGT. The CDR3 has 14 residues. The CDR3: CASSEADGPAEAFF. The CDR3 nucleotides read TGTGCCAGCAGTGAAGCGGACGGCCCCGCTGAAGCTTTCTTT.

The chain carries TRBV13 and TRBJ1-1; D possibly corresponds to TRBD1 (5 bases). The CDR3 is made up of 18 amino acids. Germline V gives CDR1 PRHDT, CDR2 FYEKMQ (reference sequence). Trimming stripped 1 base from V and 0 bases from J, with 18 bases between. The CDR3 DNA is TGTGCCAGCAGCTTAGCGGGACGGACTGATAAAATGAACACTGAAGCTTTCTTT. Its translation: CASSLAGRTDKMNTEAFF.

The chain joins TRBV5-1 to TRBJ1-2, with 7 bases matching TRBD1. CDR3 length: 12 amino acids. After removal of 3 bases from V and 7 bases from J, the junction contained 3 bases not matched to a gene. Germline V gene sequence: CDR1 SGHRS, CDR2 YFSETQ. This CDR3 reads CASSSQGSGYTF. The CDR3 DNA sequence: TGCGCCAGCAGCTCACAGGGGTCTGGCTACACCTTC.

The chain links TRBV5-1 to TRBJ2-5; 8 nucleotides align to TRBD1. J was trimmed by 1 base and V by 4 bases; bases with no gene match: 6. The germline gives CDR1 SGHRS, CDR2 YFSETQ. The CDR3 is made up of 15 amino acids. CDR3 region: CASSPFGQGQETQYF. The CDR3 DNA reads as TGCGCCAGCAGCCCATTCGGACAGGGCCAAGAGACCCAGTACTTC.

This clone showed up just once. This chain links TRBV4-1 with TRBJ2-7; TRBD2 agrees at 13 bases. This CDR3 has 15 amino acids. The V and J ends lost 4 bases and 4 bases, in that order; junction bases with no gene match: 4. Germline lookup yields CDR1 MGHRA and CDR2 YSYEKL. The CDR3 protein is CASSPRTSGSYEQYF. The DNA for the CDR3 is TGCGCCAGCAGCCCCCGGACTAGCGGGAGTTACGAGCAGTACTTC.

The chain links TRBV19 to TRBJ2-7; either TRBD1 or TRBD2 may fit D (6 bases each). V gave up 10 bases and J gave up 0 bases, with 16 bases separating them. CDR3 size: 14 residues. The germline V gene has CDR1 LNHDA and CDR2 SQIVND (reference sequence). Written as DNA, the CDR3 is TGTGCCAAAACAGGGCCGACTAGCTCCTACGAGCAGTACTTC. This gives the protein CAKTGPTSSYEQYF.

This clone was observed a few times. This chain joins TRBV4-2 and TRBJ1-5; tentatively, D is TRBD1 (6 bases). V was trimmed by 2 bases and J by 12 bases, leaving 17 bases between them. The CDR3 consists of 14 residues. CDR1 and CDR2 (germline): LGHNA, YNFKEQ. The CDR3 here is CASSQFLKPGHQHF. The CDR3 region has the DNA TGTGCCAGCAGCCAATTTTTAAAGCCGGGACACCAGCATTTT.

The genes are TRBV7-2 and TRBJ2-7; D remains ambiguous. The V gene's germline CDR1 is SGHTA and CDR2 FQGNSA. V was pared by 5 bases and J by 7 bases, with 15 bases between. This CDR3 region has 13 residues. CDR3 nucleotides: TGTGCCAGCAGCGAAGGTCGTGTAAAAGAGCAGTACTTC. Protein: CASSEGRVKEQYF.